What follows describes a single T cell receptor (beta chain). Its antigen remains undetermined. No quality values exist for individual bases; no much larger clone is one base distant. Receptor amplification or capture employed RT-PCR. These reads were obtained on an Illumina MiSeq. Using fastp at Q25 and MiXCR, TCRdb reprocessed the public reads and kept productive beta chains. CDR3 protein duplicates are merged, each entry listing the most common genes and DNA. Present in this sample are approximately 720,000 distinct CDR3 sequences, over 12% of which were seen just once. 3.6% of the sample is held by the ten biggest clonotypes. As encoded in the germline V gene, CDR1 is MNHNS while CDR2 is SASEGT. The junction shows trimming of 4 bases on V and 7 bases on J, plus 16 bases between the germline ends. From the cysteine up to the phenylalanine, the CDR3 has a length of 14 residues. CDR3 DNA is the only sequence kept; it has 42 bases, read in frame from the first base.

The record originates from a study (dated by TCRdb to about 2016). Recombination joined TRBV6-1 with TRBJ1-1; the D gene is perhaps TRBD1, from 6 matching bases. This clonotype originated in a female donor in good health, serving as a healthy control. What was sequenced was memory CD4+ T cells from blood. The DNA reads TGTGCCAGCAGTGGTAAAGTAGGGGGGTTTGAAGCTTTCTTT. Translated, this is CASSGKVGGFEAFF.